This paragraph covers one T cell receptor beta chain sequence. Its target is not known. The data are from a study of memory CD4+ T cells and cytomegalovirus serostatus. Study details: Donors were healthy Belgian adults, 9 or 10 CMV seropositive and about two dozen seronegative.

CDR3 length: 13 residues. Between the trimmed V and J ends, which lost 9 bases and 7 bases, there was a span of 13 bases. Germline CDR1 reads MNHEY; CDR2 reads SVGAGI. Single viable CD3+CD4+CD8-CD45RO+ cells were sorted as the memory CD4+ T cells. Study-wide results and limits: The CMV-associated TCR signature appears largely within the CD4+ memory repertoire.

Produced via immunoSEQ multiplex PCR; TCRdb's table is partial and in-frame only. The sample has about 52,000 clones, about three quarters seen once; the top ten hold under 1.5%. The chain has TRBV6-5 and TRBJ1-6; no reliable D call. The receptor was isolated from an adult in good health and CMV-seropositive. The sample comprised memory CD4+ T cells from blood. The chain's CDR3 is CARPEIKNSPLHF. For the CDR3, the DNA is TGTGCCAGACCTGAGATTAAAAATTCACCCCTCCACTTT.